A selection of T cell receptor beta chains follows, all from one sample in a study of brain T cells in children with intractable seizures. Measured with immunoSEQ multiplex PCR; TCRdb has only the in-frame clones, and not every one. The table has about 41,000 clones, more than 80% seen once. The starting material was peripheral blood, obtained at surgery. The source is a girl under 10 years old with tuberous sclerosis and intractable seizures. Both conserved end residues are part of each CDR3. D genes are given only for firm matches. Some rows mark clone size as missing; the rest say once, few, many or name a class of expanded clone.

cdr3_nt: TGTGCCAGCAGCTTCCGACCGCGAACCTCTGGAAACACCATATATTTT
cdr3_aa: CASSFRPRTSGNTIYF
clone_size: once
d_call: .
j_call: TRBJ1-3
v_call: TRBV5-4

cdr3_nt: TGCGCCAGCAGCCAAGATTCCTACCCCGGTGTGGGAACGGGGAGGAAAGATACGCAGTATTTT
cdr3_aa: CASSQDSYPGVGTGRKDTQYF
clone_size: .
d_call: .
j_call: TRBJ2-3
v_call: TRBV4-1

cdr3_nt: TGTGCCAGCAGTTACACGCAGGACTTTTATGGCTACACCTTC
cdr3_aa: CASSYTQDFYGYTF
clone_size: .
d_call: .
j_call: TRBJ1-2
v_call: TRBV6-5

cdr3_nt: TGTGCCAGCAGCCCCGGCGTAAGCAATCAGCCCCAGCATTTT
cdr3_aa: CASSPGVSNQPQHF
clone_size: once
d_call: .
j_call: TRBJ1-5
v_call: TRBV27

cdr3_nt: TGTGCCACCAGCAGGACGGGACAGGGTAGGGGTCAGCCCCAGCATTTT
cdr3_aa: CATSRTGQGRGQPQHF
clone_size: .
d_call: TRBD1
j_call: TRBJ1-5
v_call: TRBV15

cdr3_nt: TGTGCCAGCAGTTTCCAGGGGATAAATCAGCCCCAGCATTTT
cdr3_aa: CASSFQGINQPQHF
clone_size: .
d_call: .
j_call: TRBJ1-5
v_call: TRBV27

cdr3_nt: TGCAGCGGAGCGGGGGCTATCCAAGAGACCCAGTACTTC
cdr3_aa: CSGAGAIQETQYF
clone_size: few
d_call: TRBD2
j_call: TRBJ2-5
v_call: TRBV29-1

cdr3_nt: TGTGCCAGCAGCTGGAACCGACAGGGGGCCTTCACAGATACGCAGTATTTT
cdr3_aa: CASSWNRQGAFTDTQYF
clone_size: .
d_call: TRBD1
j_call: TRBJ2-3
v_call: TRBV5-5

cdr3_nt: TGTGCCAGCTCACCTTCCCTAATCGTCGGGGGGTCCGAGACCCAGTACTTC
cdr3_aa: CASSPSLIVGGSETQYF
clone_size: .
d_call: TRBD2
j_call: TRBJ2-5
v_call: TRBV18

cdr3_nt: TGTGCCAGCAGCTTATTAGCCCGAGGGGACAGGGGCACAGATACGCAGTATTTT
cdr3_aa: CASSLLARGDRGTDTQYF
clone_size: .
d_call: TRBD1
j_call: TRBJ2-3
v_call: TRBV7-3

cdr3_nt: TGTGCCAGTAGTATAGTGGGGGTAAGAGGGAACACTGAAGCTTTCTTT
cdr3_aa: CASSIVGVRGNTEAFF
clone_size: .
d_call: .
j_call: TRBJ1-1
v_call: TRBV19

cdr3_nt: TGTGCCAGCAGCAAAGCGGGGACAGGGAATCAGCCCCAGCATTTT
cdr3_aa: CASSKAGTGNQPQHF
clone_size: .
d_call: .
j_call: TRBJ1-5
v_call: TRBV21-1

cdr3_nt: TGCGCCAGCAGCCAAACAGGGAGGCAAGAGACCCAGTACTTC
cdr3_aa: CASSQTGRQETQYF
clone_size: .
d_call: .
j_call: TRBJ2-5
v_call: TRBV4-1

cdr3_nt: TGTGCCAGCAGCCCACAGTCGTTCGGAGGCTACACCTTC
cdr3_aa: CASSPQSFGGYTF
clone_size: .
d_call: .
j_call: TRBJ1-2
v_call: TRBV11-2

cdr3_nt: TGTGCCAGCAGTTACTCGGGGACAGGGGTCGGAAACACCATATATTTT
cdr3_aa: CASSYSGTGVGNTIYF
clone_size: once
d_call: TRBD1
j_call: TRBJ1-3
v_call: TRBV6-5

cdr3_nt: TGTGCCAGCAGTTTATTAGGAAATGAGCAGTTCTTC
cdr3_aa: CASSLLGNEQFF
clone_size: .
d_call: .
j_call: TRBJ2-1
v_call: TRBV12-3/TRBV12-4

cdr3_nt: TGTGCCAGCAGACCACAGGGGGCGAGCGGACAAGAGACCCAGTACTTC
cdr3_aa: CASRPQGASGQETQYF
clone_size: .
d_call: TRBD1
j_call: TRBJ2-5
v_call: TRBV2

cdr3_nt: TGTGCCAGCAGCCGTAGTGGACCTTCTAGCTCCTACAATGAGCAGTTCTTC
cdr3_aa: CASSRSGPSSSYNEQFF
clone_size: .
d_call: .
j_call: TRBJ2-1
v_call: TRBV11-3

cdr3_nt: TGTGCCAGCAGTGCCTACAGGGGTTCCACTGAAGCTTTCTTT
cdr3_aa: CASSAYRGSTEAFF
clone_size: .
d_call: TRBD1
j_call: TRBJ1-1
v_call: TRBV27

cdr3_nt: TGCAGCGTTGGAGCCCAGGGATCTTTTGGCTACACCTTC
cdr3_aa: CSVGAQGSFGYTF
clone_size: .
d_call: .
j_call: TRBJ1-2
v_call: TRBV29-1

cdr3_nt: TGTGCCAGCAGCCAAGTTGGGGGGCCCCAGCATTTT
cdr3_aa: CASSQVGGPQHF
clone_size: .
d_call: .
j_call: TRBJ1-5
v_call: TRBV3-1/TRBV3-2

cdr3_nt: TGTGCCACGGCGACGGGGAGAAACACCATATATTTT
cdr3_aa: CATATGRNTIYF
clone_size: .
d_call: .
j_call: TRBJ1-3
v_call: TRBV10-3